The 32 T cell receptor beta chains in this list originate from one sample, sequenced in a study of beta chain features in type 1 diabetes. TCRB transcripts that were expressed got sequenced, as all of the isolated RNA had been reverse transcribed. Some clones are missing from TCRdb's copy, which holds only in-frame ones; the method was immunoSEQ multiplex PCR. The sample consists of under 950,000 clones, roughly 15% of them appearing once. Material for sequencing was naive CD4+ T cells from blood. These receptors were obtained from a young woman in good health.

This clone was found a few times. This rearrangement joins TRBV28 to TRBJ1-1; D gene ambiguous. Germline-derived CDR1 and CDR2 are MDHEN and SYDVKM. Trimming pared 2 bases from V and 11 bases from J, leaving 15 bases between. The CDR3 extends over 13 amino acids. The CDR3 bases are TGTGCCAGCAGTTTAGACCAAGATTTAGGGGCTTTCTTT. Amino acid sequence: CASSLDQDLGAFF.

The chain has TRBV21-1 and TRBJ2-1; the table calls TRBD1, which could not be checked here. TRBV21-1 is tagged as a pseudogene. CDR3 length equals 16 residues. The CDR3 bases are TGTGCCAGCAGCGTCGTTCGGACAGACTCCTACAATGAGCAGTTCTTC. Amino acids: CASSVVRTDSYNEQFF.

This clone was seen a few times. The rearrangement uses TRBV6-5 and TRBJ2-7, with 7 nucleotides matching TRBD1. V lost 5 bases to trimming and J lost 5 bases; unmatched junction nucleotides: 6. Germline-derived CDR1 and CDR2 are MNHEY and SVGAGI. This CDR3 is built from 13 residues. The CDR3 nucleotides are TGTGCCAGCAGTCGCACAGGGGCTGACGAGCAGTACTTC. It codes for CASSRTGADEQYF.

This clone was picked up a small number of times. The chain combines TRBV7-8 with TRBJ2-2, with D possibly matching TRBD1 (6 bases). CDR1 is SGHVS, CDR2 FQNEAQ, per germline. Trimming removed 1 base from V and 1 base from J, with 7 bases in between. This CDR3 is built from 15 residues. CDR3 in DNA: TGTGCCAGCAGCTTAGAACAGGGGAACACCGGGGAGCTGTTTTTT. Translation: CASSLEQGNTGELFF.

This chain connects TRBV21-1 to TRBJ2-7; no DNA check was done on the table's D call, TRBD2. TRBV21-1 is assigned pseudogene status. This CDR3 has 16 amino acids. CDR3 nucleotide sequence: TGTGCCACCACCAGGGAGAGCGGGAGGGGGAATTACGAGCAGTACTTC. It is translated as CATTRESGRGNYEQYF.

This clone was seen only a few times. The rearrangement links TRBV28 to TRBJ1-5, with TRBD1 matching over 9 bases. The V segment lost 5 bases and the J segment 6 bases; nucleotides outside the gene matches: 8. This CDR3 region has 15 residues. The germline CDR1 and CDR2 sequences are MDHEN and SYDVKM. The CDR3 DNA reads TGTGCCAGCAGTCCGCCGGGACAGGGACGTCAGCCCCAGCATTTT. Protein sequence: CASSPPGQGRQPQHF. The variable domain in full, completed from reference TRBV28 and TRBJ1-5, reads DVKVTQSSRYLVKRTGEKVFLECVQDMDHENMFWYRQDPGLGLRLIYFSYDVKMKEKGDIPEGYSVSREKKERFSLILESASTNQTSMYLCASSPPGQGRQPQHFGDGTRLSIL.

There are a few counts of this clone. The chain has TRBV5-1 and TRBJ2-1; TRBD1 might be the D (6 bases). V lost 5 bases and J lost 0, with 9 bases in between. The length of the CDR3 is 14 residues. Germline V lookup: CDR1 SGHRS, CDR2 YFSETQ. The CDR3 spells CASSRDTSYNEQFF. DNA of the CDR3: TGCGCCAGCAGTAGGGACACCTCCTACAATGAGCAGTTCTTC.

This clone was seen a few times. This sequence joins TRBV5-8 and TRBJ2-7; TRBD2 might be the D (6 bases). The CDR3 loop spans 13 amino acids. Germline loops: CDR1 SGHTS, CDR2 YDEGEE. V was cut by 0 bases and J by 7 bases, with 11 bases left in between. The CDR3 protein is CASSLEGTWEQYF. CDR3 DNA: TGTGCCAGCAGCTTGGAAGGGACTTGGGAGCAGTACTTC.

Note on this clone: A far more abundant clone sits one base away, making this likely a read error. The sample carries other DNA sequences with the same CDR3. This chain uses TRBV11-2 with TRBJ2-7; D unresolved. CDR3 length: 11 amino acids. With 2 bases removed from V and 2 bases from J, the gap between germline ends came to 1 base. The germline V gene has CDR1 SGHAT and CDR2 FQNNGV. CDR3 nucleotide sequence: TGTGCCAGCAGCTTAACCTACGAGCAGTACTTC. As protein: CASSLTYEQYF.

The chain recombines TRBV9 with TRBJ1-5; D is uncertain. The length of the CDR3 is 11 residues. Germline V CDR1 and CDR2: SGDLS, YYNGEE. With 7 bases removed from V and 6 bases from J, the gap between germline ends came to 8 bases. CDR3 nucleotide sequence: TGTGCCAGCGGTACGGGTCAGCCCCAGCATTTT. Its translation: CASGTGQPQHF.

This rearrangement joins TRBV19 to TRBJ1-1; 7 bases are shared with TRBD1. The CDR3 is 14 residues long. The V gene end was trimmed by 5 bases and the J gene end by 1 base; junction bases not matched to a gene: 4. CDR1 is LNHDA and CDR2 is SQIVND in the germline V gene (reference sequence). The CDR3 loop reads CASSVTGANTEAFF. For the CDR3, the DNA is TGTGCCAGTAGTGTTACAGGGGCGAACACTGAAGCTTTCTTT.

This clone was seen a few times. The genes are TRBV2 and TRBJ2-7; 10 bases are shared with TRBD2. This CDR3 spans 15 amino acids. CDR1 and CDR2 (germline): SNHLY, FYNNEI. The J segment lost 3 bases and the V segment lost 5 bases, leaving 7 bases of the junction unmatched. In DNA, the CDR3 is TGTGCCAGCAGTAGAACAGGGACTAGCGTCTACGAGCAGTACTTC. Its translation: CASSRTGTSVYEQYF.

This chain connects TRBV28 to TRBJ1-2; D perhaps matches TRBD1 (6 bases). The V gene lost 9 bases and the J gene lost 0 bases, with 11 bases spanning the gap. In germline, CDR1 is MDHEN, CDR2 SYDVKM. The CDR3 covers 13 residues. The CDR3 DNA is TGTGCCAGTTACAGGGAGACTAACTATGGCTACACCTTC. Amino acid sequence: CASYRETNYGYTF.

Notes on this clone: The sample holds other DNA sequences that translate to the same CDR3. The chain links TRBV7-9 to TRBJ2-3; D perhaps matches TRBD1 (5 bases). In germline, CDR1 is SEHNR, CDR2 FQNEAQ (reference sequence). V gave up 3 bases and J gave up 3 bases, with 7 bases separating them. There are 13 residues in the CDR3. The CDR3 DNA sequence: TGTGCCAGCAGCTTTTCAGGGACAGATACGCAGTATTTT. Translation gives CASSFSGTDTQYF.

The rearrangement links TRBV9 to TRBJ2-5; 8 bases map to TRBD2. Germline CDR1 SGDLS, CDR2 YYNGEE. J was trimmed by 0 bases and V by 0 bases; bases with no gene match: 7. This CDR3 has 17 residues. The CDR3 nucleotides are TGTGCCAGCAGCGTAGGACTCACTAGCGGATACCAAGAGACCCAGTACTTC. Protein sequence: CASSVGLTSGYQETQYF. Filled out from reference TRBV9 and TRBJ2-5, the complete variable domain reads DSGVTQTPKHLITATGQRVTLRCSPRSGDLSVYWYQQSLDQGLQFLIQYYNGEERAKGNILERFSAQQFPDLHSELNLSSLELGDSALYFCASSVGLTSGYQETQYFGPGTRLLVL.

In its sample, this clone was seen a few times. This chain uses TRBV9 with TRBJ2-1; 11 nucleotides line up with TRBD2. V lost 0 bases and J lost 4; bases outside the gene matches: 6. Germline assignment: CDR1 SGDLS and CDR2 YYNGEE. The CDR3 has 17 residues. In DNA, the CDR3 is TGTGCCAGCAGCGTAGCTCTAGCGGGAGGACGTTACAATGAGCAGTTCTTC. Translating gives CASSVALAGGRYNEQFF.

This clone was counted only a few times. This chain uses TRBV2 with TRBJ2-2, with a tentative D call TRBD2 (5 bases). Germline V gene sequence: CDR1 SNHLY, CDR2 FYNNEI. This CDR3 is built from 15 residues. Trimming stripped 7 bases from V and 6 bases from J, with 18 bases between. As DNA, the CDR3 is TGTGCCAGCACCGGTAGCCTAGCCGGACCCGGGGAGCTGTTTTTT. It is translated as CASTGSLAGPGELFF.

The chain uses TRBV11-1 and TRBJ2-7, with 8 bases matching TRBD2. CDR3 length: 15 amino acids. Germline lookup yields CDR1 SGHAT and CDR2 FQDESV (reference sequence). With 2 bases clipped from V and 3 bases from J, the junction kept 6 bases outside the gene matches. In nucleotides, the CDR3 is TGTGCCAGCAGCTTAATGGGGACTAGGGTCTACGAGCAGTACTTC. The encoded protein is CASSLMGTRVYEQYF.

The chain employs TRBV28 and TRBJ1-2; D is undetermined. The CDR3 has 14 residues. V was shortened by 6 bases and J by 4 bases, with 15 bases between the two germline ends. Germline CDR1 is MDHEN and CDR2 is SYDVKM. CDR3 nucleotides: TGTGCCAGCAGGGCGGGCACTTCGACCTATGGCTACACCTTC. Translation: CASRAGTSTYGYTF.

In this sample, this clone turned up a few times. Distinct nucleotide sequences in the sample also encode this CDR3. The chain recombines TRBV28 with TRBJ2-7; D is unclear. V dropped 1 base and J dropped 4 bases, with 8 bases sitting between them. The CDR3 is 13 residues long. The germline gives CDR1 MDHEN, CDR2 SYDVKM. The CDR3 reads CASSLSGPYEQYF. Here the CDR3 DNA reads TGTGCCAGCAGTTTATCTGGACCTTACGAGCAGTACTTC.

V is TRBV7-9 and J is TRBJ1-3; no clear D. V was cut by 3 bases and J by 4 bases, with 10 bases left in between. The CDR3 covers 14 residues. Germline CDR1 is SEHNR and CDR2 is FQNEAQ (reference sequence). The CDR3 is CASSFGVGGNTIYF. For the CDR3, the DNA is TGTGCCAGCAGCTTTGGGGTAGGAGGAAACACCATATATTTT.

This chain links TRBV5-4 with TRBJ1-1; a weak D match, TRBD1 (5 bases). The V end lost 2 bases, the J end lost 4 bases, and 12 bases lay between the germline ends. The germline gives CDR1 SGHNT, CDR2 YYREEE (reference sequence). The CDR3 is 14 amino acids. The CDR3 region is CASSLGGTSTEAFF. The DNA of the CDR3 is TGTGCCAGCAGCTTAGGAGGGACGAGCACTGAAGCTTTCTTT.

This clone occurred a few times. V is TRBV6-1 and J is TRBJ1-4; D gene uncertain. Trimming removed 4 bases from V and 4 bases from J, with 7 bases in between. The CDR3 totals 13 residues. Germline V gene data show CDR1 as MNHNS and CDR2 as SASEGT. CDR3 DNA sequence: TGTGCCAGCAGTGTAAACTATAATGAAAAACTGTTTTTT. Its protein is CASSVNYNEKLFF.

The chain carries TRBV9 and TRBJ1-5; 11 bases are a match to TRBD1. V shed 3 bases, J shed 6 bases, and the junction held 11 bases outside the gene matches. The CDR3 sequence is 17 residues long. Germline-derived CDR1 and CDR2 are SGDLS and YYNGEE. CDR3 in DNA: TGTGCCAGCAGCGCCCTACCTGCGGACAGGGGGCTTCAGCCCCAGCATTTT. It is translated as CASSALPADRGLQPQHF.

V and J are TRBV27 and TRBJ2-1, with D possibly TRBD2 on 6 matching bases. Trimming stripped 6 bases from V and 9 bases from J, with 18 bases between. The germline V gene encodes CDR1 MNHEY and CDR2 SMNVEV (reference sequence). The CDR3 is made up of 14 amino acids. CDR3: CASRTLAKTGEQFF. CDR3 coding DNA: TGTGCCAGCAGAACACTAGCAAAGACGGGTGAGCAGTTCTTC.

The chain is built from TRBV5-1 and TRBJ2-3; D unresolved. CDR3 length: 16 amino acids. V gave up 0 bases and J gave up 1 base, with 12 bases separating them. The germline CDR1 and CDR2 sequences are SGHRS and YFSETQ. CDR3 nucleotides: TGCGCCAGCAGCTTGGGGGCATCTATAGGCACAGATACGCAGTATTTT. Translated, it gives CASSLGASIGTDTQYF.

V gene TRBV19 combines with J gene TRBJ2-7; possible D gene TRBD2, 6 bases. Germline loops: CDR1 LNHDA, CDR2 SQIVND (reference sequence). This CDR3 is built from 13 residues. The V end lost 5 bases, the J end lost 2 bases, and 10 bases lay between the germline ends. CDR3 nucleotides: TGTGCCAGTAGTCCAAGACTAGCCTACGAGCAGTACTTC. Its translation is CASSPRLAYEQYF.

There are a few counts of this clone. J is TRBJ2-7 and V is TRBV5-6; D is unclear. Trimming shortened V by 2 bases and J by 3 bases, and 6 bases separated the two germline ends. Germline V lookup: CDR1 SGHDT, CDR2 YYEEEE. CDR3 size: 12 residues. The CDR3 nucleotides read TGTGCCAGCAGCTTTCTCCGCTACGAGCAGTACTTC. This translates into CASSFLRYEQYF.

V and J are TRBV7-3 and TRBJ2-2; D call uncertain. This CDR3 contains 15 residues. The V and J ends lost 0 bases and 5 bases respectively, with 10 bases between them. Germline V lookup: CDR1 SGHTA, CDR2 FQGTGA. The CDR3 is CASSLTSSPTGELFF. Here the CDR3 DNA reads TGTGCCAGCAGCTTAACAAGTTCGCCGACCGGGGAGCTGTTTTTT.

The V and J genes are TRBV5-4 and TRBJ1-1; maybe TRBD1 (5 bases). CDR1 is SGHNT, CDR2 YYREEE, per germline (reference sequence). V shed 7 bases and J shed 10 bases, with 20 bases lying between them. The CDR3 runs to 13 residues. CDR3 protein: CASGLPGERRAFF. DNA for the CDR3: TGTGCCAGCGGTCTCCCGGGGGAGCGGAGAGCTTTCTTT.

This clone has just a few counts. This sequence joins TRBV9 and TRBJ2-5; TRBD2 matches at 8 bases. The CDR3 totals 14 residues. Germline V gene sequence: CDR1 SGDLS, CDR2 YYNGEE. V shed 0 bases, J shed 4 bases, and the junction held 2 bases outside the gene matches. CDR3 region: CASSVEAGGETQYF. For the CDR3, the DNA is TGTGCCAGCAGCGTAGAGGCGGGAGGAGAGACCCAGTACTTC.

This chain connects TRBV11-1 to TRBJ2-7; 7 bases are shared with TRBD2. Germline-derived CDR1 and CDR2 are SGHAT and FQDESV (reference sequence). The trim removed 3 bases at V and 0 bases at J, leaving 2 bases unmatched. This CDR3 is 14 amino acids long. Here the CDR3 reads CASSLRGNSYEQYF. In DNA form, the CDR3 reads TGTGCCAGCAGCTTGCGGGGGAACTCCTACGAGCAGTACTTC.